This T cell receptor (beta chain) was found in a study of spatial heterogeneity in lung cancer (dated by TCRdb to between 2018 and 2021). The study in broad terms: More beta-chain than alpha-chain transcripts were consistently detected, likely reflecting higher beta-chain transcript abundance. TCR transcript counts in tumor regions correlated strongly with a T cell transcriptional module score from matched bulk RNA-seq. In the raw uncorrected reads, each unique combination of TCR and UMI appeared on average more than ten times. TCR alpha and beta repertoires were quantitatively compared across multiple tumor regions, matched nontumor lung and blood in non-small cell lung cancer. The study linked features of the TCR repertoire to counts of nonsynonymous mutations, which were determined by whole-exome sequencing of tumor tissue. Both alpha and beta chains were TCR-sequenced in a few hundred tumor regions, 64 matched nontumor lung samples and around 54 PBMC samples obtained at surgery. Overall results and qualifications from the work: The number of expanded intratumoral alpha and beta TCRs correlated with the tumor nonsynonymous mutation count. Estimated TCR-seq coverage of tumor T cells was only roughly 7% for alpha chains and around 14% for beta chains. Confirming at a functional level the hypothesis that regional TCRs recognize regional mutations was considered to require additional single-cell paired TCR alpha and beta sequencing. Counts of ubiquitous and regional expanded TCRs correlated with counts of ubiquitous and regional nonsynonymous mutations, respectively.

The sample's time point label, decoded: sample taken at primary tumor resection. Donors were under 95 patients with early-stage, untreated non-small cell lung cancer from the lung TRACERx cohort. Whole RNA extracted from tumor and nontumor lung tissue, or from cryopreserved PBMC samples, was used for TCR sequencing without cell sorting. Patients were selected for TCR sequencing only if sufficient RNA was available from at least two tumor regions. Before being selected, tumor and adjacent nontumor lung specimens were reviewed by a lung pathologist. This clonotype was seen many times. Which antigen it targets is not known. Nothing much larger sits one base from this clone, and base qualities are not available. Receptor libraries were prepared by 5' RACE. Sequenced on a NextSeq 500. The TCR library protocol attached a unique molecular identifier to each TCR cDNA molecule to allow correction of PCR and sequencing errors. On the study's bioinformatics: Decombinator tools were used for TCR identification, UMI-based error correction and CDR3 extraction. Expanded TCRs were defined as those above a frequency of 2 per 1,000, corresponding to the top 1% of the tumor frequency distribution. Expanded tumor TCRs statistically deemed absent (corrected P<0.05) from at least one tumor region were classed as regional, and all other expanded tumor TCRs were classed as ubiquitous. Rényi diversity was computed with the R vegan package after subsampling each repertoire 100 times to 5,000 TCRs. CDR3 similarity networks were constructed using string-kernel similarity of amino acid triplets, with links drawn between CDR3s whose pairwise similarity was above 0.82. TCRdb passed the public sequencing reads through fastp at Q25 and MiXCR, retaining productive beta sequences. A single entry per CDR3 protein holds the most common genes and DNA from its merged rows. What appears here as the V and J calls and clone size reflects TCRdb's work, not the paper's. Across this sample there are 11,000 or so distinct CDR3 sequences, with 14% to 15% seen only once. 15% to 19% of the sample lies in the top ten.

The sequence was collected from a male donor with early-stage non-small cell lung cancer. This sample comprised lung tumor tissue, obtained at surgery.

The sequence in DNA is TGCAGCGTAGTCTCTAGAGTAGGAACAGATACGCAGTATTTT. Its protein reads: CSVVSRVGTDTQYF. Recombination joined TRBV29-1 with TRBJ2-3; there is no confident call for the D gene. Including the terminal cysteine and phenylalanine, the CDR3 comprises 14 residues. The kept DNA is CDR3 alone, 42 bases in frame from the first base. V loses 6 bases, J loses 3 bases, and the germline ends lie 16 bases apart. The germline V gene gives CDR1 as SQVTM and CDR2 as ANQGSEA.